This TCR beta chain is from a study of OX40 agonist ivuxolimab in advanced cancers. Across the study: Mean age approximately 59 years, range about 20 to 85; around 80% male.

Method: immunoSEQ multiplex PCR; TCRdb's copy keeps in-frame clones and lacks some. The sample consists of 90,000 or so clones, 80% to 95% of them appearing once. Per germline, CDR1 WNHNN and CDR2 SYGVQD (reference sequence). The trim removed 6 bases at V and 7 bases at J, leaving 8 bases unmatched. This CDR3 spans 15 amino acids. The clonotype was recovered from an adult with an advanced solid tumor such as melanoma, head and neck, liver or kidney cancer. V gene TRBV10-1 combines with J gene TRBJ2-1; 11 bases agree with TRBD1. This material consisted of CD4+ or CD8+ T cells sorted from blood, taken in a trial of the OX40 agonist ivuxolimab. The CDR3 spells CASSRAGTGGNEQFF. For the CDR3, the DNA is TGCGCCAGCAGCCGAGCCGGGACAGGGGGGAATGAGCAGTTCTTC.